Listed here are 13 T cell receptor beta chains from one sample, sequenced in a study of identifying expanded T cells in peripheral blood. TCRdb's copy holds only in-frame clones and misses some; the assay was immunoSEQ multiplex PCR. The repertoire holds 100,000 or so clones, with approximately 90% as singletons. Sequenced: blood. The origin of the receptors is a person aged 18 to 70 in good health.

DNA of the CDR3: TGTGCCAGCAGCGTAGAGGCGGGAGGGCCGTCCGAGCAGTACTTC. It specifies CASSVEAGGPSEQYF. This chain joins TRBV9 and TRBJ2-7; TRBD2 aligns across 9 bases. The CDR3 extends over 15 amino acids. The J segment lost 6 bases and the V segment lost 0 bases, leaving 7 bases of the junction unmatched. The germline CDR1 and CDR2 sequences are SGDLS and YYNGEE. The full variable domain, completed using reference TRBV9 and TRBJ2-7, is DSGVTQTPKHLITATGQRVTLRCSPRSGDLSVYWYQQSLDQGLQFLIQYYNGEERAKGNILERFSAQQFPDLHSELNLSSLELGDSALYFCASSVEAGGPSEQYFGPGTRLTVT.

V usage is TRBV9 and J usage is TRBJ1-4, with 8 bases fitting TRBD1. The junction had 15 bases not matched to a gene; V was cut back by 3 bases and J by 8 bases. The CDR3 loop spans 17 amino acids. Germline V CDR1 and CDR2: SGDLS, YYNGEE. This chain's CDR3 is CASSAPDAGQGEEKLFF. Written as DNA, the CDR3 is TGTGCCAGCAGCGCCCCTGATGCCGGACAGGGAGAGGAAAAACTGTTTTTT. The full variable domain, rest sourced from reference TRBV9 and TRBJ1-4, is DSGVTQTPKHLITATGQRVTLRCSPRSGDLSVYWYQQSLDQGLQFLIQYYNGEERAKGNILERFSAQQFPDLHSELNLSSLELGDSALYFCASSAPDAGQGEEKLFFGSGTQLSVL.

This chain links TRBV28 with TRBJ2-1, with TRBD2 matching 10 bases. Germline V gives CDR1 MDHEN, CDR2 SYDVKM. V was clipped by 3 bases and J by 6 bases; unmatched bases: 5. There are 15 residues in the CDR3. The CDR3 bases are TGTGCCAGCAGTTTCTCTAGCGGGAGTCCCAATGAGCAGTTCTTC. Translating gives CASSFSSGSPNEQFF.

The gene calls are TRBV7-3 and TRBJ2-2; the D gene is possibly TRBD1 (7 bases). From germline, CDR1 is SGHTA and CDR2 FQGTGA. The CDR3 length is 14 residues. Trimming removed 5 bases at V and 3 bases at J, with 10 bases between. DNA of the CDR3: TGTGCCAGCAGCCGGGGGACAGACACCGGGGAGCTGTTTTTT. Its translation: CASSRGTDTGELFF.

This chain links TRBV19 with TRBJ2-2; D remains ambiguous. The CDR3 loop spans 16 amino acids. The V end was cut by 5 bases, the J end by 2 bases, with 15 bases between. Germline V gene data show CDR1 as LNHDA and CDR2 as SQIVND (reference sequence). The CDR3 nucleotides are TGTGCCAGTAGTCGCCGGGCGAACACAAACACCGGGGAGCTGTTTTTT. It encodes CASSRRANTNTGELFF.

This clone was recorded once. This rearrangement joins TRBV5-4 to TRBJ2-1, with 15 bases that match TRBD2. This CDR3 contains 15 residues. The germline gives CDR1 SGHNT, CDR2 YYREEE (reference sequence). Unmatched junction bases numbered 2, after V lost 2 bases and J lost 8 bases. The CDR3, as DNA: TGTGCCAGCAGCTTTGGACTAGCGGGAGGGGATGAGCAGTTCTTC. As protein: CASSFGLAGGDEQFF.

The chain couples TRBV9 to TRBJ1-4, with D maybe TRBD1 (6 bases). The CDR3 has 16 residues. The ends were cut back, 0 bases at V and 3 bases at J, with 12 bases in the middle. CDR1 and CDR2 (germline): SGDLS, YYNGEE. The chain's CDR3 is CASSVGEEGANEKLFF. The CDR3 DNA sequence: TGTGCCAGCAGCGTAGGGGAGGAGGGGGCTAATGAAAAACTGTTTTTT.

The chain has TRBV7-9 and TRBJ2-6; D possibly matches TRBD1 or TRBD2 (5 bases each). Germline assignment: CDR1 SEHNR and CDR2 FQNEAQ (reference sequence). Trimming stripped 6 bases from V and 0 bases from J, with 15 bases between. The CDR3 has 17 residues. CDR3 coding DNA: TGTGCCAGCAGTCAGAGGGACGGCTTCTCTGGGGCCAACGTCCTGACTTTC. Protein: CASSQRDGFSGANVLTF.

This clone was seen a few times. The chain has TRBV5-5 and TRBJ2-7; tentatively, D is TRBD1 (5 bases). From germline, CDR1 is SGHKS and CDR2 YYEKEE (reference sequence). This CDR3 comprises 16 residues. Trimming took off 3 bases at V and 0 bases at J, with 16 bases between the two ends. CDR3 nucleotides: TGTGCCAGCAGCTGGGATTTGGGCAGGGCCTCCTACGAGCAGTACTTC. This gives the protein CASSWDLGRASYEQYF.

The V call is TRBV28, the J call TRBJ1-5; 7 nucleotides match TRBD1. Per the germline V gene, CDR1 is MDHEN and CDR2 is SYDVKM. V was pared by 7 bases and J by 3 bases, with 3 bases of the junction left unmatched. This CDR3 region has 13 residues. CDR3 sequence reads: CASKGQYNQPQHF. CDR3 bases: TGTGCCAGCAAGGGACAGTACAATCAGCCCCAGCATTTT.

This chain connects TRBV5-1 to TRBJ2-5; 14 bases fit TRBD2. The V segment lost 3 bases and the J segment 2 bases; nucleotides outside the gene matches: 0. Germline CDR1 reads SGHRS; CDR2 reads YFSETQ. This CDR3 is built from 15 residues. The CDR3 DNA is TGCGCCAGCAGCTGGACTAGCGGGAGGCAAGAGACCCAGTACTTC. Its protein is CASSWTSGRQETQYF.

The V and J genes are TRBV7-8 and TRBJ2-3; either TRBD1 or TRBD2 may fit D (6 bases each). This CDR3 has 17 amino acids. CDR1 is SGHVS, CDR2 FQNEAQ, per germline. V was trimmed by 4 bases and J by 0 bases, leaving 17 bases between them. The CDR3 DNA follows: TGTGCCAGCAGCTCCAATGGGGGGCGGCGGAGCACAGATACGCAGTATTTT. This gives the protein CASSSNGGRRSTDTQYF. Full variable domain (missing parts from reference TRBV7-8 and TRBJ2-3): GAGVSQSPRYKVAKRGQDVALRCDPISGHVSLFWYQQALGQGPEFLTYFQNEAQLDKSGLPSDRFFAERPEGSVSTLKIQRTQQEDSAVYLCASSSNGGRRSTDTQYFGPGTRLTVL.

This chain joins TRBV28 and TRBJ1-1; 9 bases line up with TRBD1. CDR3 length equals 17 residues. With 5 bases clipped from V and 1 base from J, the junction kept 11 bases outside the gene matches. CDR1 is MDHEN, CDR2 SYDVKM, per germline. The CDR3 here is CASSALRDRAPNTEAFF. DNA of the CDR3: TGTGCCAGCAGTGCGCTACGGGACAGGGCTCCGAACACTGAAGCTTTCTTT.